This T cell receptor (beta chain) comes out of a study of T cells in Graves' hyperthyroidism and ophthalmopathy. Across the study: Once the initial diagnosis was made, peripheral blood was obtained before any treatment.

TCR beta CDR3 regions were amplified from RNA transcripts. First-round RT-PCR with HTBI primers amplified the TCR CDR3 region. One entry per CDR3 protein results from TCRdb running MiXCR on the multiplex PCR reads. Found here are hundreds of thousands of distinct CDR3 sequences, around 15% of them singletons; the top ten hold more than 8.5%. Absence of ophthalmopathy progression within 18 months defined stable Graves' hyperthyroidism. CDR3 size: 15 residues. V dropped 0 bases and J dropped 3 bases, with 10 bases sitting between them. The germline V gene has CDR1 SGHVS and CDR2 FNYEAQ. This clonotype was found many times. Its antigen is currently unknown. Study-wide points: Blood also showed most of the thyroid clonotypes that were expanded above 0.001. From stable hyperthyroidism, ophthalmopathy was separated by a 13 V-J model.

Sequencing was done on a sample of blood. The sequence derives from a young woman with Graves' hyperthyroidism. The gene calls are TRBV7-6 and TRBJ2-3; D not certain. The DNA for the CDR3 is TGTGCCAGCAGCTTAGCGCCGCGTAGTACAGATACGCAGTATTTT. It yields the protein CASSLAPRSTDTQYF.